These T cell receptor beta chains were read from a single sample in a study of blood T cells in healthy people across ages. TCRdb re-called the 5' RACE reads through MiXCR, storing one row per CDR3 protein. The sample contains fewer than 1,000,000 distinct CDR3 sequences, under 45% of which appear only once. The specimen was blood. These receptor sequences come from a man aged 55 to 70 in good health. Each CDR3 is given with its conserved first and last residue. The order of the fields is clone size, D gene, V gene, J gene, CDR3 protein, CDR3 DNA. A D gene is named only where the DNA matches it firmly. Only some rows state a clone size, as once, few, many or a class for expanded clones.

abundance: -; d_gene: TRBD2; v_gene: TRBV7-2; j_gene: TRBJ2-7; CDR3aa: CASGLAASGVVAQYF; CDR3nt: TGTGCCAGCGGCTTAGCGGCCAGCGGGGTAGTGGCCCAGTACTTC
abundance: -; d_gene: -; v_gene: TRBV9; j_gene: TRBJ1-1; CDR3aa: CASSVEGTQNTEAFF; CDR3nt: TGTGCCAGCAGCGTAGAGGGCACGCAGAACACTGAAGCTTTCTTT
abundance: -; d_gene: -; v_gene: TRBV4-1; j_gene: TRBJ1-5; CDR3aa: CASSQEGKGHLGGQPQHF; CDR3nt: TGCGCCAGCAGCCAAGAAGGGAAGGGGCATTTAGGGGGTCAGCCCCAGCATTTT
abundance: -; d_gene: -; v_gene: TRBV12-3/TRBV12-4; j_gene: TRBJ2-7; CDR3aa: CASSLAETAYEQYF; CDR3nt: TGTGCCAGCAGTTTGGCGGAGACCGCCTACGAGCAGTACTTC
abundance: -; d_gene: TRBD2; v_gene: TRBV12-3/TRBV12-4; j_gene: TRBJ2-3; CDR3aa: CASSASGAHTDTQYF; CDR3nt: TGTGCCAGCAGTGCTAGCGGGGCTCACACAGATACGCAGTATTTT
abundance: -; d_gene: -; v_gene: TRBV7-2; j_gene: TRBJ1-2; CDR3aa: CASSSPGSPGDYGYTF; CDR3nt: TGTGCCAGCAGCTCCCCTGGGTCGCCAGGCGACTATGGCTACACCTTC
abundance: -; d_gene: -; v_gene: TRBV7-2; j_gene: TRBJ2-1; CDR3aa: CASQERWVGDEQFF; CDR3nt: TGTGCCAGCCAAGAGAGGTGGGTCGGGGATGAGCAGTTCTTC
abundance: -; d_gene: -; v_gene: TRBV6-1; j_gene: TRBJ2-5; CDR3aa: CASTTGRGYNEQYF; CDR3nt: TGTGCCAGCACCACGGGTCGCGGGTACAATGAGCAGTACTTC
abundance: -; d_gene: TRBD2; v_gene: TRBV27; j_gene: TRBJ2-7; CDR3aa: CASRLIRGGANEQYF; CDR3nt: TGTGCCAGCAGATTAATTCGCGGGGGGGCCAACGAGCAGTACTTC
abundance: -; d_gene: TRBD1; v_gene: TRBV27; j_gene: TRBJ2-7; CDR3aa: CVSSHQGERDEQYF; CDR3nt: TGTGTCAGCAGTCACCAGGGGGAACGGGACGAGCAGTACTTC
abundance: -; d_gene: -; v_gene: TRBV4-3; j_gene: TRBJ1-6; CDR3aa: CASSQVLGLSHSPLHF; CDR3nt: TGCGCCAGCAGCCAAGTGCTGGGCCTATCCCACTCACCCCTCCACTTT
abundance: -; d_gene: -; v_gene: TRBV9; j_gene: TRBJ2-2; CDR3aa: CASSVGVGYTGELFF; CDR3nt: TGTGCCAGCAGCGTAGGGGTGGGATACACCGGGGAGCTGTTTTTT
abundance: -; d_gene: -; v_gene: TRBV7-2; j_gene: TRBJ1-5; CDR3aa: CASGGGNQPQHF; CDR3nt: TGTGCCAGCGGGGGTGGCAATCAGCCCCAGCATTTT
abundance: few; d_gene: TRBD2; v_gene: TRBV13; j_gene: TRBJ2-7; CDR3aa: CASSLLAGESYEQYF; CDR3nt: TGTGCCAGCAGCTTACTAGCGGGGGAGTCCTACGAGCAGTACTTC
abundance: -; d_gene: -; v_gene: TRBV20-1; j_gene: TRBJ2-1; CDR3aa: CSAPRLARSEQFF; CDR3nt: TGCAGTGCCCCCCGATTAGCTCGGAGTGAGCAGTTCTTC
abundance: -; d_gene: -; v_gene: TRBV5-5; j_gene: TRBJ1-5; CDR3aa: CASSLWAGALQPQHF; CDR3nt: TGTGCCAGCAGCTTGTGGGCGGGGGCGCTTCAGCCCCAGCATTTT
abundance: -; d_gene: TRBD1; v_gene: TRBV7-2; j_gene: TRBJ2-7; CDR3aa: CASTRTGIYEQYF; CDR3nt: TGTGCCAGCACCCGGACAGGGATTTACGAGCAGTACTTC
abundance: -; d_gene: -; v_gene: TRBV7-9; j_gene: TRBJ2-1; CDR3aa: CASSLAGGEKQFF; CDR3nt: TGTGCCAGCAGCTTAGCTGGAGGGGAGAAGCAGTTCTTC
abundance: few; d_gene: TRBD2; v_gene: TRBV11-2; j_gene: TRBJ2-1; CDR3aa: CASKYGGVSYNEQFF; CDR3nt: TGTGCCAGCAAATACGGGGGGGTCTCCTACAATGAGCAGTTCTTC
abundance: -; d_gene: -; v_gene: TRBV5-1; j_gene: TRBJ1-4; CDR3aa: CASSSGVPGYEKLFF; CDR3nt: TGCGCTAGCAGCTCGGGAGTCCCTGGCTATGAAAAACTGTTTTTT
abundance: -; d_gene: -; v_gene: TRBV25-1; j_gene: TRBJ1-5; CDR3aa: CASSSEDESQPQHF; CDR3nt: TGTGCCAGCAGTTCGGAGGACGAAAGTCAGCCCCAGCATTTT
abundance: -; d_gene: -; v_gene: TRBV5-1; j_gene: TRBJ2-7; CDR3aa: CASNQGSGGTQYF; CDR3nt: TGCGCCAGCAACCAGGGGAGCGGTGGAACCCAGTACTTC
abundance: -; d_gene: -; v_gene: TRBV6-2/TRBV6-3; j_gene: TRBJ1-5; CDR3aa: CASSYRDRAQHF; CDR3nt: TGTGCCAGCAGTTACCGAGACCGGGCTCAGCATTTT
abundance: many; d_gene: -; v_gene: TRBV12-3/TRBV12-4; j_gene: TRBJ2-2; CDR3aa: CASRKPGNTGELFF; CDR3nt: TGTGCCAGCAGAAAGCCAGGGAACACCGGGGAGCTGTTTTTT